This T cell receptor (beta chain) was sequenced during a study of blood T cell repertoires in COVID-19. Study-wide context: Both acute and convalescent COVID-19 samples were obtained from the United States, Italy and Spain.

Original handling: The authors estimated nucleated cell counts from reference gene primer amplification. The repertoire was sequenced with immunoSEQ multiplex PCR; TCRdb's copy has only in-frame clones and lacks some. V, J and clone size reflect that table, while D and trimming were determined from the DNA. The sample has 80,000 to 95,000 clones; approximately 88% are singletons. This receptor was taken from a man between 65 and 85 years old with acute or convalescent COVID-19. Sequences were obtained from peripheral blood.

The CDR3 loop reads CASSPGITGQPQHF. DNA of the CDR3: TGTGCCAGCAGCCCGGGGATTACGGGTCAGCCCCAGCATTTT. V and J are TRBV7-2 and TRBJ1-5; D not certain. V was shortened by 5 bases and J by 6 bases, with 14 bases between the two germline ends. This CDR3 region has 14 residues. Looked up from germline, CDR1 is SGHTA and CDR2 is FQGNSA. The full variable domain, rest sourced from reference TRBV7-2 and TRBJ1-5, is GAGVSQSPSNKVTEKGKDVELRCDPISGHTALYWYRQSLGQGLEFLIYFQGNSAPDKSGLPSDRFSAERTGGSVSTLTIQRTQQEDSAVYLCASSPGITGQPQHFGDGTRLSIL.